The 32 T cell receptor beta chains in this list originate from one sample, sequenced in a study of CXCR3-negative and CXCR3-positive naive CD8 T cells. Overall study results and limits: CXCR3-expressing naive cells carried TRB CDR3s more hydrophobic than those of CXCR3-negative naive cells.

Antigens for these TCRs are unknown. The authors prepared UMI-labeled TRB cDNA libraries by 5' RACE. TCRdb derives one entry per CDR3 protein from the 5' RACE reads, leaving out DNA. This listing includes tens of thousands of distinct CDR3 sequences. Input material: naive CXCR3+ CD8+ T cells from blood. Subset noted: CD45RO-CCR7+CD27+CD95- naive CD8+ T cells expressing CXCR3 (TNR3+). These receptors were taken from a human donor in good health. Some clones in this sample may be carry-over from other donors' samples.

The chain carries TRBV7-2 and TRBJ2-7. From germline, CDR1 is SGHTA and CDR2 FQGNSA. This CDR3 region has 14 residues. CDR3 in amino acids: CASSQTHRNYEQYF. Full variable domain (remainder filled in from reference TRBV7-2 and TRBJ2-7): GAGVSQSPSNKVTEKGKDVELRCDPISGHTALYWYRQSLGQGLEFLIYFQGNSAPDKSGLPSDRFSAERTGGSVSTLTIQRTQQEDSAVYLCASSQTHRNYEQYFGPGTRLTVT.

CDR3 loop: CASSSPGTGDEQYF. The rearrangement uses TRBV7-9 and TRBJ2-7; TCRdb names TRBD1, which stays unverified in the absence of DNA. The CDR3 totals 14 residues. The germline V gene encodes CDR1 SEHNR and CDR2 FQNEAQ (reference sequence).

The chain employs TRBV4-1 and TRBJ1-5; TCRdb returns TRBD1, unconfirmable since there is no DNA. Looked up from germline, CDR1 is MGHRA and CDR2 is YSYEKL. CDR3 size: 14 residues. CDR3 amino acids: CASSPRQTNQPQHF.

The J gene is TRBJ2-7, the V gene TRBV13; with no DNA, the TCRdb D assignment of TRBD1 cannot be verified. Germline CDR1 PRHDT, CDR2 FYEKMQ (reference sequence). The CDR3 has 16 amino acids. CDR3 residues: CASSINPGQGSYEQYF.

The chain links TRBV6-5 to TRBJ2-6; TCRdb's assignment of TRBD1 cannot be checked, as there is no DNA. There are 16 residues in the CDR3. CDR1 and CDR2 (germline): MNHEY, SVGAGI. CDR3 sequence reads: CATLGQGKSGANVLTF.

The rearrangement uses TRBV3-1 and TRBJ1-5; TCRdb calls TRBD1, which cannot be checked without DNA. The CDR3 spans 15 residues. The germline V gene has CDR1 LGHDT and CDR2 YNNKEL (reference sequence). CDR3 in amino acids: CASSQDENRGQPQHF.

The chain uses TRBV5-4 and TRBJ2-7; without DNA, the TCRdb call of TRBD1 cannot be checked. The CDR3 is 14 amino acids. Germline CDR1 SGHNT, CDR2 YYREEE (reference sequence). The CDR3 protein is CASSEGAYTYEQYF.

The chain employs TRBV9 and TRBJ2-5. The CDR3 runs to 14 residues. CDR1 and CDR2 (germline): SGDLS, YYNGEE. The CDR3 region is CASSVGGFQETQYF.

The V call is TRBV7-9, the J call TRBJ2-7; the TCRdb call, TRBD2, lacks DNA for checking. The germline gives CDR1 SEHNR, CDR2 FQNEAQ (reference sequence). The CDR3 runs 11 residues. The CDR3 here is CASTAGNEQYF.

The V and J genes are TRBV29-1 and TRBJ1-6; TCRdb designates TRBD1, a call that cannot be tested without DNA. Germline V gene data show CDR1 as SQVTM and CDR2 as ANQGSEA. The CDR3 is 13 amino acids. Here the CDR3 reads CSVGTAYNSPLHF.

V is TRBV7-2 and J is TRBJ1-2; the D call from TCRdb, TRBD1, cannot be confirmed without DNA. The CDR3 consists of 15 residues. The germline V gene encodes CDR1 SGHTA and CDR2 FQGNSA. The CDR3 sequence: CASSPWTGAGYGYTF.

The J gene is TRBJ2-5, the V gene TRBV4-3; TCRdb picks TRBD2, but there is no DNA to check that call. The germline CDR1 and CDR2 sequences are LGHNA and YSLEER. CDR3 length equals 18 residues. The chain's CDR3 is CASSQDRAGGGIQETQYF.

CDR3 protein: CASRDSMADTQYF. The V call is TRBV9, the J call TRBJ2-3; as DNA is missing, the TRBD2 call by TCRdb cannot be tested. CDR3 length: 13 amino acids. Germline CDR1 SGDLS, CDR2 YYNGEE.

CDR3 residues: CASRSLAGGTDTQYF. The chain carries TRBV2 and TRBJ2-3; the TCRdb call, TRBD2, lacks DNA for checking. CDR1 is SNHLY and CDR2 is FYNNEI in the germline V gene. There are 15 residues in the CDR3.

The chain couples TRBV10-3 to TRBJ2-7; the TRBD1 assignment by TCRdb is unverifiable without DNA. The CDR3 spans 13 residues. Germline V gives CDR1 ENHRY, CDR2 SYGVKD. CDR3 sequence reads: CATLSASSYEQYF.

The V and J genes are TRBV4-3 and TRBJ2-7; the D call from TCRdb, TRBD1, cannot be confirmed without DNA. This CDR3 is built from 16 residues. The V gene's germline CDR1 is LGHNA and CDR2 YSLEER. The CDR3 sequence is CASSQDYGTGGNEQYF.

This CDR3 reads CATSDTGGEETQYF. The rearrangement links TRBV24-1 to TRBJ2-5; the TCRdb D gene call, TRBD1, has no DNA to confirm it. From germline, CDR1 is KGHDR and CDR2 SFDVKD. The CDR3 is 14 residues long.

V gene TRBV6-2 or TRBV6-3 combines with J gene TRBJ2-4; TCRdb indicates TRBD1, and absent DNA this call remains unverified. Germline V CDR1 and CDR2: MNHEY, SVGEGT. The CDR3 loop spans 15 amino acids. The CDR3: CASSYPGAVKNIQYF.

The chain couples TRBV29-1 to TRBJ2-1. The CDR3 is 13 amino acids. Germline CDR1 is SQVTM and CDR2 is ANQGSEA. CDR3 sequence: CSVVGRSDNEQFF.

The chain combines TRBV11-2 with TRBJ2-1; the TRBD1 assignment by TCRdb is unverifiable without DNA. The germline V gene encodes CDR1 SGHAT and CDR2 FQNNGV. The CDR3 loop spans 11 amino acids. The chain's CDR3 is CASSLPDREFF.

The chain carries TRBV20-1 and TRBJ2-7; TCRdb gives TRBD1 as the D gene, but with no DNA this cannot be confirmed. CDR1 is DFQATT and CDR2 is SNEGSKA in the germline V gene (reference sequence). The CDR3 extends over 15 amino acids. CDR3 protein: CSATLSDRDFYEQYF.

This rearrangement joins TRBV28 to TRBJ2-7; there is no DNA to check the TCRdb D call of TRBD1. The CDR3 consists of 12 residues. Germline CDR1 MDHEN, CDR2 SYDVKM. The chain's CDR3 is CASRGQGYEQYF.

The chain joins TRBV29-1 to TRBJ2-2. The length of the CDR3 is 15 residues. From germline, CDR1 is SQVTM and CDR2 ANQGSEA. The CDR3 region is CSVGFGTSPTGELFF.

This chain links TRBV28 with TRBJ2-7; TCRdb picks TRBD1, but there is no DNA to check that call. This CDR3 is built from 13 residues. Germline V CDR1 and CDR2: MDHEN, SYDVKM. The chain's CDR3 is CASTGTGLDEQYF.

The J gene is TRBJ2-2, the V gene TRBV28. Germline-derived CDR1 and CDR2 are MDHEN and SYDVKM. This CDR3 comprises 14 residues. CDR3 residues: CASTPTSAAGELFF.

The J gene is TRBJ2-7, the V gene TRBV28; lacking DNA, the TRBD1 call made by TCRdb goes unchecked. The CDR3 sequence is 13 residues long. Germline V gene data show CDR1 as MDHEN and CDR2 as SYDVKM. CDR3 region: CASSRTDRSEQYF. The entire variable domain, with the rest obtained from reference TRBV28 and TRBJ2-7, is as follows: DVKVTQSSRYLVKRTGEKVFLECVQDMDHENMFWYRQDPGLGLRLIYFSYDVKMKEKGDIPEGYSVSREKKERFSLILESASTNQTSMYLCASSRTDRSEQYFGPGTRLTVT.

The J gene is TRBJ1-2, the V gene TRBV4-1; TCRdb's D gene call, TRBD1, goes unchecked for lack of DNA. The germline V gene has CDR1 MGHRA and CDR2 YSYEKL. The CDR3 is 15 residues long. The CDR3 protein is CASSPRQGSGYGYTF.

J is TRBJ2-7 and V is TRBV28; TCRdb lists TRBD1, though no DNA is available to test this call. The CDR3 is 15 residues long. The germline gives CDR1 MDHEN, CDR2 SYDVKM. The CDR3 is CASSPRTGISYEQYF.

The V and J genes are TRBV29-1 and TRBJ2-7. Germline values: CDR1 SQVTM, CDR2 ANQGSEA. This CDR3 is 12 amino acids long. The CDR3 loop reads CSVELENYEQYF.

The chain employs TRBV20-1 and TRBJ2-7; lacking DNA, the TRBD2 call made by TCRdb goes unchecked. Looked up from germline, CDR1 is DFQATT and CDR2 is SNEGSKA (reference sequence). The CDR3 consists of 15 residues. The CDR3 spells CSARAGGLAVYEQYF.

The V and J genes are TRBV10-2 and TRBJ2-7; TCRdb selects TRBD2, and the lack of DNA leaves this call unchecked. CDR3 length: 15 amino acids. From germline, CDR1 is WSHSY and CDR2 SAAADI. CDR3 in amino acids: CASSDHAGGPGEQYF.

CDR3 sequence: CASSQRTGDTQYF. V gene TRBV3-1 combines with J gene TRBJ2-3; the D call from TCRdb, TRBD2, cannot be confirmed without DNA. Germline V CDR1 and CDR2: LGHDT, YNNKEL (reference sequence). CDR3 length equals 13 residues.